The 4 T cell receptor beta chains below were found in one sample sequenced in a study of blood T cell repertoires in COVID-19. The table came from immunoSEQ multiplex PCR; TCRdb's copy has only in-frame clones and leaves some out. Of tens of thousands of clones listed, roughly three quarters are singletons. The sample consisted of peripheral blood. The receptors shown here come from a man aged 70-80 years with acute or convalescent COVID-19.

This clone showed up just a few times. This chain uses TRBV2 with TRBJ2-5; TRBD2 aligns across 11 bases. The J segment lost 5 bases and the V segment lost 11 bases, leaving 13 bases of the junction unmatched. Germline V gene sequence: CDR1 SNHLY, CDR2 FYNNEI. The CDR3 has 15 residues. The CDR3 reads CASDPGSGRGETQYF. The CDR3 coding sequence is TGTGCCTCCGATCCGGGTAGCGGGAGGGGGGAGACCCAGTACTTC.

A few counts support this clone. The chain couples TRBV27 to TRBJ2-3; TRBD2 agrees at 14 bases. Germline V lookup: CDR1 MNHEY, CDR2 SMNVEV (reference sequence). V gave up 4 bases and J gave up 1 base; unmatched junction bases: 19. This CDR3 contains 22 residues. The CDR3 DNA follows: TGTGCCAGCAGTTCCTACCTTTCCTTGACTAGCGGGAGGGCCGGAGGCACAGATACGCAGTATTTT. This sequence encodes CASSSYLSLTSGRAGGTDTQYF.

This chain connects TRBV5-1 to TRBJ2-2; D is unresolved. Germline CDR1 reads SGHRS; CDR2 reads YFSETQ. CDR3 length: 15 residues. Between the trimmed V and J ends, which lost 1 base and 2 bases, there was a span of 9 bases. This CDR3 reads CASSLLDFNTGELFF. The CDR3 nucleotides read TGCGCCAGCAGCTTGCTAGACTTTAACACCGGGGAGCTGTTTTTT.

In this sample, this clone turned up once. This CDR3 is CASSQVSSERYTF. Written as DNA, the CDR3 is TGCGCCAGCAGCCAAGTGTCTTCGGAGCGCTACACCTTC. This chain uses TRBV4-1 with TRBJ1-2; D remains unclear. With 1 base removed from V and 9 bases from J, the gap between germline ends came to 12 bases. The CDR3 has 13 amino acids. The germline gives CDR1 MGHRA, CDR2 YSYEKL.